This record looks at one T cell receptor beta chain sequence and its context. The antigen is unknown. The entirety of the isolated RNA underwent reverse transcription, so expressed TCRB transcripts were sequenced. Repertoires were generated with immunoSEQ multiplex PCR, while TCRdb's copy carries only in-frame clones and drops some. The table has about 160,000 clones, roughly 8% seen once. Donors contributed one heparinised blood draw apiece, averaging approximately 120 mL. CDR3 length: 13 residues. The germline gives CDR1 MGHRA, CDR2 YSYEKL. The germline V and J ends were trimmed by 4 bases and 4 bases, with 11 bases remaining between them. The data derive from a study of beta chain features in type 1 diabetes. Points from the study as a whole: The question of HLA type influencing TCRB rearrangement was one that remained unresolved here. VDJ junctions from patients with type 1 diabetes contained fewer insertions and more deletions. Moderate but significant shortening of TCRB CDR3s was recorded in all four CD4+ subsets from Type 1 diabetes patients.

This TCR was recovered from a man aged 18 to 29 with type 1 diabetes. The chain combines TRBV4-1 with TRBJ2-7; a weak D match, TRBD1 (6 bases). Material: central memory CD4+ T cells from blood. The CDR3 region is CASSRPQGYEQYF. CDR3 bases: TGCGCCAGCAGCCGACCACAGGGATACGAGCAGTACTTC.